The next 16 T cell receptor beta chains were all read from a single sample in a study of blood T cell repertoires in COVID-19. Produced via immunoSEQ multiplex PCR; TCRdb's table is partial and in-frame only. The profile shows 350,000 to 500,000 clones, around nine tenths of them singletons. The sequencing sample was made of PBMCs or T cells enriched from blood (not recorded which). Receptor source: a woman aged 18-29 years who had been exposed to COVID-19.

The CDR3 DNA sequence: TGTGCCAGCAGTTCCAGTTGGCCTACGCAGTATTTT. It encodes CASSSSWPTQYF. The chain joins TRBV28 to TRBJ2-3; no clear D. Germline V lookup: CDR1 MDHEN, CDR2 SYDVKM. The CDR3 is 12 amino acids. The V end lost 4 bases, the J end lost 8 bases, and 10 bases lay between the germline ends.

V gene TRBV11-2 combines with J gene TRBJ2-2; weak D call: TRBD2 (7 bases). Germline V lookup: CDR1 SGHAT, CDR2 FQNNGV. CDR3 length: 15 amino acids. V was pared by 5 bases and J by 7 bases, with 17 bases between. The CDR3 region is CASSAGGPSDGELFF. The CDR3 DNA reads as TGTGCCAGCAGCGCCGGGGGGCCCTCGGACGGGGAGCTGTTTTTT.

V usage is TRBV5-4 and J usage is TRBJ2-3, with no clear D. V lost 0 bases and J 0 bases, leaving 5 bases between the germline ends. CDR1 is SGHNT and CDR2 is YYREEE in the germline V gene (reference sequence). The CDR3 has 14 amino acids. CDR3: CASSLELSTDTQYF. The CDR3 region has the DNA TGTGCCAGCAGCTTGGAGCTTAGCACAGATACGCAGTATTTT.

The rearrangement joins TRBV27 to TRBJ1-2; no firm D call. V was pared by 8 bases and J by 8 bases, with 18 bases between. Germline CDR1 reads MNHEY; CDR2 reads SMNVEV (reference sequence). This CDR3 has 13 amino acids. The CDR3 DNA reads TGTGCCAGCTTATCCACCGTTCGCGGGGGCTACACCTTC. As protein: CASLSTVRGGYTF.

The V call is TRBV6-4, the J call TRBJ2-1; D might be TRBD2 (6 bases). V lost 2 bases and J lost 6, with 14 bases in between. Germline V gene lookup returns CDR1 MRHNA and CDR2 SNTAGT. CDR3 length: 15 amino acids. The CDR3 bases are TGTGCCAGCAGTGACGAGGCTAGCGCGCGCAATGAGCAGTTCTTC. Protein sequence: CASSDEASARNEQFF.

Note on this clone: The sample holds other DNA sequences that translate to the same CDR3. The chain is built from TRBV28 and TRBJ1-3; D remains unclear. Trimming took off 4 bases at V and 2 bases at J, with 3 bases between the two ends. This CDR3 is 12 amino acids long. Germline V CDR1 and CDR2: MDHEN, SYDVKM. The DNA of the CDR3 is TGTGCCAGCAGTTCTCCTGGAAACACCATATATTTT. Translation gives CASSSPGNTIYF.

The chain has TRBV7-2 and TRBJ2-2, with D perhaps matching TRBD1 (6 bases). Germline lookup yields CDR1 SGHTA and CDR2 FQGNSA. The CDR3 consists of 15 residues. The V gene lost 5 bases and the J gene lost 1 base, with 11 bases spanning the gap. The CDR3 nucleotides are TGTGCCAGCAGCCCGACAGGAGAGAACACCGGGGAGCTGTTTTTT. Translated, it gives CASSPTGENTGELFF. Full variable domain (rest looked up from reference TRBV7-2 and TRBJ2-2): GAGVSQSPSNKVTEKGKDVELRCDPISGHTALYWYRQSLGQGLEFLIYFQGNSAPDKSGLPSDRFSAERTGGSVSTLTIQRTQQEDSAVYLCASSPTGENTGELFFGEGSRLTVL.

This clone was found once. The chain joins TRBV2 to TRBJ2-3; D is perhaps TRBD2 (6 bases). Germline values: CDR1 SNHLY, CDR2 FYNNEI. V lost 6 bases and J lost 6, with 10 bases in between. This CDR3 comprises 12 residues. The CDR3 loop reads CASREGGDTQYF. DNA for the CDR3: TGTGCCAGCAGGGAGGGTGGTGATACGCAGTATTTT.

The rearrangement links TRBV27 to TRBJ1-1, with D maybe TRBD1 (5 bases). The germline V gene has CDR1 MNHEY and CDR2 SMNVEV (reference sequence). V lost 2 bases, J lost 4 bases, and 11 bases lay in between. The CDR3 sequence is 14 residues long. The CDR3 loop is CASSLNPRATEAFF. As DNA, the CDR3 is TGTGCCAGCAGTTTAAATCCCAGGGCCACTGAAGCTTTCTTT.

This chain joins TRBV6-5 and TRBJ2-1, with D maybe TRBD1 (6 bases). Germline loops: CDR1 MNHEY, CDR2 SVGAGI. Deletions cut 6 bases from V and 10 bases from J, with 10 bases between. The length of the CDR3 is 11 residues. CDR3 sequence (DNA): TGTGCCAGCAGGATAAGGGGGGAGCAGTTCTTC. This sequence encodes CASRIRGEQFF.

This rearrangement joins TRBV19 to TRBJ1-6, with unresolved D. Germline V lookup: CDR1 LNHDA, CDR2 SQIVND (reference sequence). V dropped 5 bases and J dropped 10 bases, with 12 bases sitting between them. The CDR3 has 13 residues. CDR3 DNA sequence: TGTGCCAGTAGTCGCGCGGGAGGCTCACCCCTCCACTTT. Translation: CASSRAGGSPLHF. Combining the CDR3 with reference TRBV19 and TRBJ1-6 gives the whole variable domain DGGITQSPKYLFRKEGQNVTLSCEQNLNHDAMYWYRQDPGQGLRLIYYSQIVNDFQKGDIAEGYSVSREKKESFPLTVTSAQKNPTAFYLCASSRAGGSPLHFGNGTRLTVT.

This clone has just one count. The CDR3 loop is CAWVDDRGFTEAFF. CDR3 nucleotide sequence: TGTGCCTGGGTCGACGACAGGGGGTTCACTGAAGCTTTCTTT. V usage is TRBV30 and J usage is TRBJ1-1; 9 nucleotides agree with TRBD1. The CDR3 contains 14 residues. Germline CDR1 reads GTSNPN; CDR2 reads SVGIG (reference sequence). V dropped 5 bases and J dropped 4; count of bases not matched to a gene: 8.

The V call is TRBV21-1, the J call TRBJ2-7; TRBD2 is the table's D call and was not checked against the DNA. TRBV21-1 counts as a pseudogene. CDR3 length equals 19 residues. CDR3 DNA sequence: TGTGCCAGCAGCAAACCCGATACTACTAGACTAGCCCCAGCCTACGAGCAGTACTTC. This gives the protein CASSKPDTTRLAPAYEQYF.

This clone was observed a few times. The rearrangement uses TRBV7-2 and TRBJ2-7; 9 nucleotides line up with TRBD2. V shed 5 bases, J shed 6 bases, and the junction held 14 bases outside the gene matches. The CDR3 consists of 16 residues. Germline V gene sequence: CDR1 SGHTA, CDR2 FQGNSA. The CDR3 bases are TGTGCCAGCAGCCCTTTCGCGGGACTAGCTCTCGCCGAGCAGTACTTC. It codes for CASSPFAGLALAEQYF. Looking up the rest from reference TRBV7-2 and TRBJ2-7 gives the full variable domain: GAGVSQSPSNKVTEKGKDVELRCDPISGHTALYWYRQSLGQGLEFLIYFQGNSAPDKSGLPSDRFSAERTGGSVSTLTIQRTQQEDSAVYLCASSPFAGLALAEQYFGPGTRLTVT.

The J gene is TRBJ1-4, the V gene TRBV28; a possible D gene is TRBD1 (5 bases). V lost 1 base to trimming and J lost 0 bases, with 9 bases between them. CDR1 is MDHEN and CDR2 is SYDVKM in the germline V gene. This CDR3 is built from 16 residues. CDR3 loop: CASSLFGTATNEKLFF. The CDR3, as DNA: TGTGCCAGCAGTTTATTCGGGACTGCAACTAATGAAAAACTGTTTTTT.

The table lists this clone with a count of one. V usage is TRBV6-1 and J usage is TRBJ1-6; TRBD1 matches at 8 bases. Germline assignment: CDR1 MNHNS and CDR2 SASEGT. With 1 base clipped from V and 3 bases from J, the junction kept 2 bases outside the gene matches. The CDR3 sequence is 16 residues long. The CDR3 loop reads CASSEGTGNYNSPLHF. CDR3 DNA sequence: TGTGCCAGCAGTGAAGGGACAGGGAACTATAATTCACCCCTCCACTTT.